The T cell receptor (beta chain) described here comes from a study of patients and donors after allogeneic stem cell transplantation. V dropped 3 bases and J dropped 5 bases, with 17 bases sitting between them. This CDR3 contains 16 residues. Germline V gene sequence: CDR1 MNHEY, CDR2 SMNVEV (reference sequence). From the RT-PCR reads, TCRdb called clonotypes with MiXCR, one entry per CDR3 protein. The sample consists of about a million distinct CDR3 sequences, around 17% of them appearing once. The V gene is TRBV27, the J gene TRBJ2-4; D is ambiguous. The clonotype originates from a human donor who was either an allogeneic HSCT recipient or a stem cell or donor lymphocyte infusion donor (not recorded which). It is not recorded whose cells these are; they may come from a transplant donor. The sequencing input was blood, either unsorted or a sorted T cell fraction (not recorded which). CDR3 coding DNA: TGTGCCAGCAGTTTTTACCCCCTAGTAGTCGAAAACATTCAGTACTTC. Amino acid sequence: CASSFYPLVVENIQYF.